This T cell receptor (beta chain) originates from a study of OX40 agonist ivuxolimab in advanced cancers. Overall study findings and caveats: Antigen targets of the expanded peripheral T cells went undetermined. Low normalized T-cell clonal expansion was also seen in some nonresponders.

Regarding this clone: The antigen is undetermined.

Repertoires were generated with immunoSEQ multiplex PCR, while TCRdb's copy carries only in-frame clones and drops some. The sample comprises 96,000 or so clones, about 84% of which are singletons, and roughly 5.8% rests with the top ten. Germline V gives CDR1 MNHEY, CDR2 SVGAGI. The CDR3 loop spans 16 amino acids. Trimming cost V 4 bases and J 2 bases, with 14 bases left between them. At cycle 4 day 1, cycle 7 day 1, and baseline, blood was sampled. The receptor comes from an adult with an advanced solid tumor such as melanoma, head and neck, liver or kidney cancer. V is TRBV6-5 and J is TRBJ2-2; D might be TRBD1 (6 bases). This specimen consisted of CD4+ or CD8+ T cells sorted from blood, obtained in a trial of the OX40 agonist ivuxolimab. The CDR3 here is CASSFGPGQNTGELFF. CDR3 bases: TGTGCCAGCAGTTTTGGGCCGGGACAAAACACCGGGGAGCTGTTTTTT.